This T cell receptor (beta chain) originates from a study of CD39 and CD103 CD8 tumor-infiltrating T cells (dated 2018 in TCRdb). The study in broad terms: The repertoire comparisons shown came from four patients: one with an HPV-positive HNSCC, one with an HPV-negative HNSCC, one with ovarian cancer and one with melanoma. Deep sequencing of TCRbeta CDR3 was used to compare the repertoires of CD8 TIL subsets, defined by CD103 and CD39, against those of peripheral memory CD8 T cells. Overall results and qualifications from the work: Compared with DN and SP CD8 TILs and with blood memory CD8 T cells, DP CD8 TILs appeared more oligoclonal, with the top 30 clonotypes covering 56-86%. Clonotypes from DN TILs largely overlapped with peripheral memory CD8 repertoires, while clonotypes from DP TILs were only rarely found in blood or uninvolved lymph node.

CDR1 and CDR2 are drawn from the germline V gene: MNHEY, SVGAGI. For this chain, trimming is 6 bases at the V end and 5 bases at the J end, and the number of junction bases without a gene match is 8. The CDR3, cysteine through phenylalanine, is 15 amino acids long. Of all the DNA, just the CDR3 is kept, 45 bases in frame from base 1. With regard to this clone: The antigen this receptor binds is unknown. Per-base quality was not reported, and no clone a single base away is much larger than it.

Genomic DNA was extracted with the DNeasy Blood and Tissue Kit from approximately 10,000 to 100,000 sorted cells per subset. The immunoSEQ service sequenced and mapped the TCRbeta V-J or V-D-J regions, with each sample reaching coverage above 8.5x. Turning to the authors' computational methods: Analysis was restricted to productive rearrangements exported from the immunoSEQ Analyzer platform, and clonality was assessed using the 500 most abundant clones. To quantify how much repertoires overlapped between populations, both the Morisita-Horn similarity index and the Jaccard index were used. Morisita-Horn similarity between CD8 T-cell subset TCR repertoires was measured in about 6 cancer patients. Entries here come from immuneACCESS through TCRdb and include only in-frame sequences with V and J called. Some clones fail to appear in such tables; in the studies checked, an unresolved V gene covers under half of the shortfall, and the cause of the remainder is unknown. V and J calls and clone size are as listed in that table; D and trimming were resolved from the DNA. In all, the sample holds some 16,000 clones, and under 95% of those were seen once. The top ten clones comprise around 4% of the sample.

At the time samples were collected, the patients were not on therapy, although their prior treatments varied from chemotherapy, radiotherapy, surgery and immunotherapy to none at all. After thawing, cells were enriched for T lymphocytes using a negative-selection kit, with EpCAM beads added for tumor-infiltrating lymphocytes. Memory CD8 T cells were sorted using a CD8+CD4-CD45RA- gate, without regard to whether the cells expressed CCR7. Peripheral blood mononuclear cells were obtained using a Ficoll-Paque PLUS gradient and were cryopreserved prior to analysis. Populations were sorted on a FACSAria II to more than 97% purity, and the cell pellets were frozen for TCR sequencing without being cultured.

The chain is assembled from TRBV6-5 and TRBJ1-4; 8 bases in between match TRBD1. The TCR originated in a human donor with head and neck squamous cell carcinoma. Sequenced: CD8+ T cells sorted from blood. Sample cell subset or site, as interpreted from the label and publication: total memory CD8 T cells (CD45RA-CCR7+/-) from blood or uninvolved lymph node. CDR3 protein: CASSDSGGLNEKLFF. The sequenced DNA is TGTGCCAGCAGCGATTCAGGGGGCTTAAATGAAAAACTGTTTTTT.